Below are 6 T cell receptor beta chains sequenced from a single sample in a study of shared clonotypes between healthy human individuals. This table comes from immunoSEQ multiplex PCR, and its TCRdb copy is limited to in-frame clones, with some not included. The sample lists about 530,000 clones; approximately 95% were seen once. The sample taken for sequencing was naive CD4+ T cells sorted from blood. Subset described: CD45RA+ positively selected. Source of these receptors: a woman aged 25 to 39 in good health.

J is TRBJ1-4 and V is TRBV28; D perhaps matches TRBD1 (5 bases). The V gene lost 5 bases and the J gene lost 8 bases, with 15 bases spanning the gap. CDR1 and CDR2 (germline): MDHEN, SYDVKM. This CDR3 region has 14 residues. DNA for the CDR3: TGTGCCAGCAGTCTGCAGGGAAATCACGAAAAACTGTTTTTT. Its translation: CASSLQGNHEKLFF.

CDR3 coding DNA: TGTGCCAGCAGCGTAGGTCCGGGGTGGTCCTACGAGCAGTACTTC. This codes for CASSVGPGWSYEQYF. The chain is built from TRBV9 and TRBJ2-7; TRBD2 is a possible D gene (5 bases). CDR3 length: 15 residues. Trimming stripped 0 bases from V and 1 base from J, with 11 bases between. Germline lookup yields CDR1 SGDLS and CDR2 YYNGEE.

The rearrangement uses TRBV28 and TRBJ1-2, with D perhaps TRBD1 (5 bases). CDR3 length: 16 amino acids. Trimming took off 6 bases at V and 3 bases at J, with 20 bases between the two ends. Per germline, CDR1 MDHEN and CDR2 SYDVKM. CDR3 sequence: CASRYQGRREYYGYTF. CDR3 nucleotide sequence: TGTGCCAGCAGATACCAGGGAAGGCGGGAATACTATGGCTACACCTTC.

The table lists this clone with a count of one. The rearrangement joins TRBV18 to TRBJ1-1; D unclear. V was trimmed by 2 bases and J by 0 bases, leaving 7 bases between them. There are 14 residues in the CDR3. In germline, CDR1 is KGHSH, CDR2 LQKENI. CDR3 sequence (DNA): TGTGCCAGCTCACCAAAGGCTTTGAACACTGAAGCTTTCTTT. Its translation: CASSPKALNTEAFF.

J is TRBJ2-7 and V is TRBV10-3; TRBD2 aligns across 9 bases. J lost 6 bases, V lost 5 bases, and 5 bases had no gene match. Germline V lookup: CDR1 ENHRY, CDR2 SYGVKD. The CDR3 length is 13 residues. CDR3 protein: CAISRLAGREQYF. The CDR3 nucleotides read TGTGCCATCAGTCGGCTAGCGGGGCGCGAGCAGTACTTC.

This sequence joins TRBV6-1 and TRBJ2-5; TRBD1 is a possible D gene (5 bases). The germline V gene encodes CDR1 MNHNS and CDR2 SASEGT. The CDR3 spans 14 residues. The germline V and J ends were trimmed by 2 bases and 3 bases, with 10 bases remaining between them. The CDR3 region has the DNA TGTGCCAGCAGTGAATGGGCAGGGAAAGAGACCCAGTACTTC. The encoded protein is CASSEWAGKETQYF.